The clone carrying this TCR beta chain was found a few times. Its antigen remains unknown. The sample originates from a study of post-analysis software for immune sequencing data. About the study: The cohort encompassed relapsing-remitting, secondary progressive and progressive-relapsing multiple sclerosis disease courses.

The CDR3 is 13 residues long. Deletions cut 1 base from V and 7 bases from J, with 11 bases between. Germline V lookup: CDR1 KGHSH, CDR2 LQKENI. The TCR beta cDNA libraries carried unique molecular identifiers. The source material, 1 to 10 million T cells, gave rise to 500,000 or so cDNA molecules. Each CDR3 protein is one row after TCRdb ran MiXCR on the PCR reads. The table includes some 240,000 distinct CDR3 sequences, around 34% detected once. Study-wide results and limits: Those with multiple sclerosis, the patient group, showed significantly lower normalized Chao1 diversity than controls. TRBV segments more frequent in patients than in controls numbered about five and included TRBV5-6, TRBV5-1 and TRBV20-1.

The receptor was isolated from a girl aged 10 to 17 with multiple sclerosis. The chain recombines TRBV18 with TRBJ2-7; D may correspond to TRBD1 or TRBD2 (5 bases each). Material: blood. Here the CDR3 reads CASSPLGADEQYF. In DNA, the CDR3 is TGTGCCAGCTCACCACTCGGGGCGGATGAGCAGTACTTC.